A selection of T cell receptor beta chains follows, all from one sample in a study of regulatory T cells in long-lasting Graves disease. MiXCR, run by TCRdb on the multiplex PCR reads, gives a single entry per CDR3 protein. Among roughly 560,000 distinct CDR3 sequences listed, roughly 16% were seen once. These records were also assigned to another study, of T cells in Graves' hyperthyroidism and ophthalmopathy.

Sequencing used peripheral blood mononuclear cells (PBMCs), obtained at new diagnosis, from a patient treated with antithyroid drugs. The receptor source for this set is a woman aged 35-60 years with Graves disease. The CDR3 runs from the conserved cysteine through the conserved F or W. D genes are given only for firm matches. Clone size is given for some rows only: seen once, a few or many times, or a class if the clone is expanded.

D gene	V gene	J gene	clone size	CDR3 protein	CDR3 DNA
.	TRBV6-1	TRBJ1-5	many	CASSEAGGHQPQHF	TGTGCCAGCAGTGAAGCAGGGGGGCATCAGCCCCAGCATTTT
.	TRBV12-3/TRBV12-4	TRBJ2-2	few	CATSDHRQATGELFF	TGTGCCACCAGTGATCACCGACAGGCCACCGGGGAGCTGTTTTTT
TRBD2	TRBV12-5	TRBJ2-3	.	CASSQGLAGGDTQYF	TGTGCTAGCAGCCAGGGACTAGCGGGAGGGGATACGCAGTATTTT
.	TRBV28	TRBJ1-1	many	CASSLARGSTEAFF	TGTGCCAGCAGCCTAGCAAGGGGAAGCACTGAAGCTTTCTTT
.	TRBV2	TRBJ2-5	.	CASSRPQETQYF	TGTGCCAGCAGTCGACCGCAAGAGACCCAGTACTTC
TRBD1	TRBV2	TRBJ2-1	.	CATDRVNEQFF	TGTGCCACGGACAGGGTCAATGAGCAGTTCTTC
.	TRBV18	TRBJ1-1	.	CTSSPPSRTLTEAFF	TGTACCAGCTCACCACCCAGTAGAACATTGACTGAAGCTTTCTTT
.	TRBV25-1	TRBJ1-1	many	CASSEQGWKTEAFF	TGTGCCAGCAGTGAGCAGGGCTGGAAAACTGAAGCTTTCTTT
TRBD1	TRBV12-3/TRBV12-4	TRBJ2-7	.	CASSLGGTGFYEQYF	TGTGCCAGCAGTTTGGGCGGGACAGGGTTCTACGAGCAGTACTTC
.	TRBV12-3/TRBV12-4	TRBJ2-1	many	CASSLGPRVNEQFF	TGTGCCAGCAGTTTAGGGCCCAGGGTTAATGAGCAGTTCTTC
TRBD2	TRBV3-1	TRBJ2-1	many	CASSQDLAGGNEQFF	TGTGCCAGCAGCCAAGATCTAGCGGGGGGGAATGAGCAGTTCTTC
.	TRBV10-2	TRBJ2-5	few	CASSGPAETQYF	TGCGCCAGCAGTGGTCCAGCGGAGACCCAGTACTTC
.	TRBV30	TRBJ1-5	few	CAWSGVRSGAGQPQHF	TGTGCCTGGAGTGGGGTAAGATCGGGGGCTGGTCAGCCCCAGCATTTT
.	TRBV7-3	TRBJ2-1	.	CASSLIWGTEQFF	TGTGCCAGCAGCTTAATATGGGGTACTGAGCAGTTCTTC
.	TRBV5-1	TRBJ2-1	.	CASSLADSYNEQSF	TGCGCCAGCAGCTTGGCCGACAGCTACAATGAGCAGTCCTTC
.	TRBV11-2	TRBJ2-6	many	CASSSGGGANVLTF	TGCGCCAGCAGCTCAGGAGGAGGGGCCAACGTCCTGACTTTC
.	TRBV12-3/TRBV12-4	TRBJ2-2	.	CASSPFGLLGELFF	TGTGCCAGCAGTCCCTTCGGACTTCTCGGGGAGCTGTTTTTT
.	TRBV3-1	TRBJ1-6	many	CASSQMGDEPLHF	TGTGCCAGCAGCCAAATGGGGGATGAACCCCTCCACTTT
TRBD1	TRBV15	TRBJ2-3	few	CATSRGTGTDTQYF	TGTGCCACCAGCAGAGGGACAGGTACAGATACGCAGTATTTT
.	TRBV12-3/TRBV12-4	TRBJ2-5	many	CASRNQETQYF	TGTGCCAGCAGGAATCAAGAGACCCAGTACTTC
.	TRBV6-1	TRBJ2-5	few	CASAARGGETQYF	TGTGCCAGCGCTGCCAGGGGTGGGGAGACCCAGTACTTC
.	TRBV2	TRBJ2-5	few	CASSEAGLAETQYF	TGTGCCAGCAGTGAAGCGGGTCTAGCGGAGACCCAGTACTTC
.	TRBV14	TRBJ2-2	few	CASSQEGRGYTGELFF	TGTGCCAGCAGCCAAGAGGGCAGGGGATACACCGGGGAGCTGTTTTTT
TRBD2	TRBV11-2	TRBJ2-5	many	CASSFLAGVETQYF	TGTGCCAGCAGCTTCCTAGCGGGGGTGGAGACCCAGTACTTC
.	TRBV6-2/TRBV6-3	TRBJ1-2	.	CASSYSGTADWGYTF	TGTGCCAGCAGTTACTCCGGGACGGCGGATTGGGGCTACACCTTC
TRBD1	TRBV29-1	TRBJ1-4	many	CSVVQGTNEKLFF	TGCAGCGTCGTACAGGGGACTAATGAAAAACTGTTTTTT
.	TRBV6-2/TRBV6-3	TRBJ1-4	.	CASRDEWNEKLFF	TGTGCCAGCAGGGATGAGTGGAATGAAAAACTGTTTTTT
TRBD1	TRBV14	TRBJ1-2	.	CASSQESGGFYGYTF	TGTGCCAGCAGCCAAGAATCAGGGGGGTTCTATGGCTACACCTTC
.	TRBV10-3	TRBJ2-7	few	CAIGVGGPYEQYF	TGTGCCATCGGGGTTGGGGGTCCCTACGAGCAGTACTTC
TRBD1	TRBV13	TRBJ2-1	.	CASNRRDSHNEQFF	TGTGCCAGCAACCGCCGGGACAGTCACAATGAGCAGTTCTTC
TRBD1	TRBV7-8	TRBJ1-3	many	CASSSRRDSQASGNTIYF	TGTGCCAGCAGCTCAAGGCGGGACAGCCAAGCCTCTGGAAACACCATATATTTT
.	TRBV4-2	TRBJ2-5	few	CASSQEGSGGGETQYF	TGTGCCAGCAGCCAAGAAGGGTCCGGGGGCGGGGAGACCCAGTACTTC
.	TRBV5-1	TRBJ1-3	many	CASSAAGLHSGNTIYF	TGCGCCAGCAGCGCCGCCGGGCTCCACTCTGGAAACACCATATATTTT
TRBD1	TRBV3-1	TRBJ1-2	few	CASSPRDRNGYTF	TGTGCCAGCAGCCCCCGGGACAGGAATGGCTACACCTTC
.	TRBV6-1	TRBJ2-7	many	CASSEAYNTYEQYF	TGTGCCAGCAGTGAAGCGTACAATACCTACGAGCAGTACTTC
TRBD1	TRBV28	TRBJ2-5	many	CASSTGARQGHETQYF	TGTGCCAGCAGTACGGGGGCGAGACAGGGGCATGAGACCCAGTACTTC
TRBD2	TRBV29-1	TRBJ2-3	many	CSATGGQADTQYF	TGCAGCGCTACGGGAGGCCAGGCAGATACGCAGTATTTT
.	TRBV19	TRBJ1-5	few	CASTWGGNQPQHF	TGTGCCAGTACATGGGGAGGCAATCAGCCCCAGCATTTT
.	TRBV12-3/TRBV12-4	TRBJ1-5	many	CASRPTGYSNQPQHF	TGTGCCAGCAGACCGACGGGTTATAGCAATCAGCCCCAGCATTTT
TRBD1	TRBV18	TRBJ2-3	many	CASSIRTGSTDTQYF	TGTGCCAGCTCGATTAGGACAGGCAGCACAGATACGCAGTATTTT
TRBD1	TRBV20-1	TRBJ1-4	few	CSARDYRGTNEKLFF	TGCAGTGCTAGAGATTACAGGGGGACTAATGAAAAACTGTTTTTT
.	TRBV7-9	TRBJ2-1	many	CASSLAEGIPNEQFF	TGTGCCAGCAGCTTGGCGGAGGGTATTCCCAATGAGCAGTTCTTC
TRBD1	TRBV12-3/TRBV12-4	TRBJ2-4	many	CASSQPQGDIGKNIQYF	TGTGCCAGCAGTCAACCCCAGGGGGACATTGGCAAAAACATTCAGTACTTC
TRBD1	TRBV18	TRBJ1-5	many	CASSPLGQHSNQPQHF	TGTGCCAGCTCACCCCTGGGACAGCATAGCAATCAGCCCCAGCATTTT
.	TRBV2	TRBJ1-6	many	CASISGTDNSPLHF	TGTGCCAGCATCTCGGGGACGGATAATTCACCCCTCCACTTT
TRBD2	TRBV5-1	TRBJ2-1	.	CASSLATGGPNEQFF	TGCGCCAGCAGCTTGGCGACGGGGGGGCCGAATGAGCAGTTCTTC
.	TRBV3-1	TRBJ1-6	few	CASSLPRSYNSPLHF	TGTGCCAGCAGCCTCCCGAGATCCTATAATTCACCCCTCCACTTT
TRBD2	TRBV5-5	TRBJ2-3	.	CASSPRLAGGDTQYF	TGTGCCAGCAGCCCTCGCCTAGCGGGAGGAGATACGCAGTATTTT
.	TRBV20-1	TRBJ1-2	.	CSVSFWYGYTF	TGCAGCGTAAGCTTTTGGTATGGCTACACCTTC
.	TRBV28	TRBJ2-5	many	CASSLGQGTLYQETQYF	TGTGCCAGCAGTTTGGGGCAGGGGACGTTGTACCAAGAGACCCAGTACTTC
.	TRBV19	TRBJ1-5	few	CASSKNREGQPQHF	TGTGCCAGTAGTAAAAACAGGGAAGGACAGCCCCAGCATTTT
.	TRBV2	TRBJ1-2	many	CASSPTEIYGYTF	TGTGCCAGCAGTCCGACAGAGATCTATGGCTACACCTTC
TRBD1	TRBV5-6	TRBJ1-1	many	CASSLQGADPEAFF	TGTGCCAGCAGCTTGCAGGGGGCTGATCCTGAAGCTTTCTTT
TRBD1	TRBV11-2	TRBJ1-2	many	CASGAGTGNGYTF	TGTGCCAGCGGCGCCGGGACAGGCAATGGCTACACCTTC
.	TRBV19	TRBJ1-1	many	CASSRSQNTEAFF	TGTGCCAGTAGTAGGTCGCAGAACACTGAAGCTTTCTTT
.	TRBV5-6	TRBJ2-3	few	CASSLVFGTDTQYF	TGTGCCAGCAGCTTGGTATTCGGGACAGATACGCAGTATTTT
.	TRBV6-5	TRBJ1-5	many	CASSYSGGNQPQHF	TGTGCCAGCAGTTACTCGGGGGGTAATCAGCCCCAGCATTTT